These 30 T cell receptor beta chains originate from one sample sequenced in a study of blood T cells in healthy people across ages. Alongside a J-beta primer mix, a sample-barcoded 5' primer served in a second PCR lasting 7 to 11 cycles. TCRdb re-called the 5' RACE reads through MiXCR, storing one row per CDR3 protein. The repertoire includes around 690,000 distinct CDR3 sequences, about 54% of them detected once, and approximately 37% sits in the top ten. The sequencing sample was made of blood. Every receptor here comes from a man between 60 and 75 years old in good health.

This clonotype was observed a few times. The CDR3 protein is CASSQVGQGVRNGYTF. CDR3 nucleotide sequence: TGCGCCAGCAGCCAAGTAGGTCAGGGGGTGCGGAATGGCTACACCTTC. V gene TRBV4-1 combines with J gene TRBJ1-2; 7 nucleotides match TRBD1. The CDR3 covers 16 residues. Germline V gene lookup returns CDR1 MGHRA and CDR2 YSYEKL. V dropped 1 base and J dropped 6; count of bases not matched to a gene: 11.

The rearrangement uses TRBV5-1 and TRBJ2-2; a weak D match, TRBD2 (6 bases). Germline CDR1 is SGHRS and CDR2 is YFSETQ. The ends were cut back, 4 bases at V and 1 base at J, with 11 bases in the middle. This CDR3 spans 15 amino acids. The CDR3 nucleotides read TGCGCCAGCAGCCGGGACTCCCAGAACACCGGGGAGCTGTTTTTT. It encodes CASSRDSQNTGELFF. The variable domain in full, completed from reference TRBV5-1 and TRBJ2-2, reads KAGVTQTPRYLIKTRGQQVTLSCSPISGHRSVSWYQQTPGQGLQFLFEYFSETQRNKGNFPGRFSGRQFSNSRSEMNVSTLELGDSALYLCASSRDSQNTGELFFGEGSRLTVL.

In its sample, this clonotype was seen a few times. The chain is built from TRBV7-2 and TRBJ2-7; TRBD1 matches 8 bases. Germline CDR1 and CDR2: SGHTA and FQGNSA. This CDR3 has 16 residues. V lost 5 bases, J lost 2 bases, and 11 bases stayed unmatched. The DNA of the CDR3 is TGTGCCAGCAGCCAAACCGGACAGGGAAGCGCCTACGAGCAGTACTTC. It encodes CASSQTGQGSAYEQYF.

V and J are TRBV3-1 and TRBJ1-1; 9 nucleotides line up with TRBD1. After removal of 1 base from V and 6 bases from J, the junction contained 12 bases not matched to a gene. CDR3 length: 17 residues. Germline V gene data show CDR1 as LGHDT and CDR2 as YNNKEL (reference sequence). The CDR3 spells CASSQGLTGGKGAEAFF. The CDR3, as DNA: TGTGCCAGCAGCCAAGGTTTGACAGGGGGAAAGGGAGCTGAAGCTTTCTTT. The variable domain in full, with the rest retrieved from reference TRBV3-1 and TRBJ1-1, is DTAVSQTPKYLVTQMGNDKSIKCEQNLGHDTMYWYKQDSKKFLKIMFSYNNKELIINETVPNRFSPKSPDKAHLNLHINSLELGDSAVYFCASSQGLTGGKGAEAFFGQGTRLTVV.

Note on this clonotype: A much larger clone lies a single base off, so this may be a read error. This chain joins TRBV21-1 and TRBJ2-7; TRBD1, the table's D call, was not compared with the DNA. TRBV21-1 is tagged as a pseudogene. The CDR3 sequence is 16 residues long. The CDR3, as DNA: TGTGCCAGCAGCACGGGGACAGGTGTGGGGGGCTTCGAGCAGTACTTC. This codes for CASSTGTGVGGFEQYF.

The chain links TRBV6-5 to TRBJ2-3, with a possible D match to TRBD2 (5 bases). V dropped 2 bases and J dropped 6 bases, with 9 bases sitting between them. Germline V CDR1 and CDR2: MNHEY, SVGAGI. This CDR3 has 13 residues. The CDR3 protein is CASSYRRRDTQYF. The CDR3 DNA reads as TGTGCCAGCAGTTACCGACGGAGGGATACGCAGTATTTT.

As to this clonotype: The junction departs from germline at one end; a sequencing error may be responsible. The chain uses TRBV20-1 and TRBJ2-1; possibly TRBD1 for D (5 bases). From germline, CDR1 is DFQATT and CDR2 SNEGSKA (reference sequence). This CDR3 is built from 15 residues. The CDR3 protein is CGARDEQDRHNEQFF. CDR3 coding DNA: TGCGGTGCTAGAGATGAACAGGACCGACACAATGAGCAGTTCTTC.

The chain is built from TRBV27 and TRBJ2-7, with D unresolved. This CDR3 has 13 residues. Germline loops: CDR1 MNHEY, CDR2 SMNVEV (reference sequence). Trimming stripped 6 bases from V and 4 bases from J, with 13 bases between. CDR3 region: CASSSNPLYEQYF. Written as DNA, the CDR3 is TGTGCCAGCAGCTCTAACCCCCTATACGAGCAGTACTTC.

The chain carries TRBV7-9 and TRBJ2-1, with 13 positions matching TRBD2. This CDR3 has 14 amino acids. The V and J ends lost 4 bases and 9 bases, in that order; junction bases with no gene match: 3. Germline-derived CDR1 and CDR2 are SEHNR and FQNEAQ (reference sequence). The CDR3 sequence is CASSSWTSGGEQFF. The CDR3 nucleotides are TGTGCCAGCAGCTCATGGACTAGCGGGGGTGAGCAGTTCTTC. The variable domain in full, completed from reference TRBV7-9 and TRBJ2-1, reads DTGVSQNPRHKITKRGQNVTFRCDPISEHNRLYWYRQTLGQGPEFLTYFQNEAQLEKSRLLSDRFSAERPKGSFSTLEIQRTEQGDSAMYLCASSSWTSGGEQFFGPGTRLTVL.

This clonotype was counted between two and nine times. This chain links TRBV7-9 with TRBJ1-2; TRBD1 might be the D (6 bases). Trimming removed 2 bases from V and 6 bases from J, with 13 bases in between. The CDR3 has 14 amino acids. CDR1 is SEHNR and CDR2 is FQNEAQ in the germline V gene (reference sequence). The CDR3 coding sequence is TGTGCCAGCAGCTTAATTCAGGGGCTAAATGGCTACACCTTC. Its protein product is CASSLIQGLNGYTF.

The rearrangement joins TRBV20-1 to TRBJ2-7, with 9 bases matching TRBD2. The CDR3 has 16 residues. Germline lookup yields CDR1 DFQATT and CDR2 SNEGSKA (reference sequence). V shed 7 bases and J 0 bases; nucleotides not matched to a gene: 13. Here the CDR3 reads CSVRSAGLANSYEQYF. DNA of the CDR3: TGCAGTGTACGGTCAGCGGGACTAGCCAACTCCTACGAGCAGTACTTC.

V is TRBV5-6 and J is TRBJ1-2, with D uncertain. This CDR3 contains 15 residues. V dropped 8 bases and J dropped 0 bases, with 17 bases sitting between them. The germline gives CDR1 SGHDT, CDR2 YYEEEE. CDR3 sequence (DNA): TGTGCCAGTAGTATCAGCGGCAGTCCTAACTATGGCTACACCTTC. This encodes CASSISGSPNYGYTF. Full variable domain (remainder filled in from reference TRBV5-6 and TRBJ1-2): DAGVTQSPTHLIKTRGQQVTLRCSPKSGHDTVSWYQQALGQGPQFIFQYYEEEERQRGNFPDRFSGHQFPNYSSELNVNALLLGDSALYLCASSISGSPNYGYTFGSGTRLTVV.

This clonotype was picked up a small number of times. The chain links TRBV3-1 to TRBJ1-4; 7 bases agree with TRBD1. The length of the CDR3 is 14 residues. Germline trimming cut 1 base from V and 8 bases from J; bases unmatched to any gene: 4. CDR1 is LGHDT and CDR2 is YNNKEL in the germline V gene (reference sequence). The DNA for the CDR3 is TGTGCCAGCAGCCAAGGACAGGGAGAAGAAAAACTGTTTTTT. It encodes CASSQGQGEEKLFF.

The chain uses TRBV6-2 or TRBV6-3 and TRBJ1-4; TRBD1 might be the D (5 bases). V lost 5 bases and J 5 bases, leaving 6 bases between the germline ends. CDR3 length: 12 amino acids. CDR1 is MNHEY, CDR2 SVGEGT, per germline. In DNA form, the CDR3 reads TGTGCCAGCAGTGGGACCAATGAAAAACTGTTTTTT. Protein: CASSGTNEKLFF.

This chain uses TRBV27 with TRBJ2-1; D remains ambiguous. This CDR3 has 14 residues. The V gene's germline CDR1 is MNHEY and CDR2 SMNVEV (reference sequence). V gave up 6 bases and J gave up 4 bases, with 13 bases separating them. The CDR3 coding sequence is TGTGCCAGCAGAGGCAGCCAGAGGTACAATGAGCAGTTCTTC. Protein: CASRGSQRYNEQFF.

V and J are TRBV7-9 and TRBJ1-2; D perhaps matches TRBD1 (6 bases). Germline V lookup: CDR1 SEHNR, CDR2 FQNEAQ (reference sequence). This CDR3 is 15 amino acids long. The V and J ends lost 3 bases and 2 bases respectively, with 13 bases between them. The CDR3 reads CASSLGRGGNYGYTF. The CDR3 bases are TGTGCCAGCAGCTTGGGACGGGGGGGCAACTATGGCTACACCTTC.

The chain employs TRBV12-3 or TRBV12-4 and TRBJ2-3; D is possibly TRBD1 (5 bases). The CDR3 totals 15 residues. V lost 7 bases and J lost 0, with 14 bases in between. CDR3 nucleotides: TGTGCCAGCACTATAGGGGCCTCTAGCACAGATACGCAGTATTTT. Amino acids: CASTIGASSTDTQYF.

This clonotype came up a few times. The chain couples TRBV2 to TRBJ2-1, with a possible D match to TRBD1 (5 bases). V was trimmed by 5 bases and J by 5 bases, leaving 10 bases between them. Germline values: CDR1 SNHLY, CDR2 FYNNEI. This CDR3 is built from 13 residues. CDR3 DNA: TGTGCCAGCAGTCCCAGGGTCAACAATGAGCAGTTCTTC. Its translation: CASSPRVNNEQFF.

This clonotype was seen a few times. V gene TRBV12-5 combines with J gene TRBJ2-5; D uncertain. V lost 7 bases and J 4 bases, leaving 16 bases between the germline ends. The CDR3 totals 14 residues. Germline V gene lookup returns CDR1 LGHNT and CDR2 FRNRAP. In nucleotides, the CDR3 is TGTGCTAGTGCCCCCCCCGAGACTGTAGAGACCCAGTACTTC. It codes for CASAPPETVETQYF.

As DNA, the CDR3 is TGTGCCAGCAGCGTATCCGGAGGGGACCAGCATTGGCGAAGCACAGATACGCAGTATTTT. Translated, it gives CASSVSGGDQHWRSTDTQYF. The chain is built from TRBV9 and TRBJ2-3; maybe TRBD2 (6 bases). Looked up from germline, CDR1 is SGDLS and CDR2 is YYNGEE. The CDR3 is 20 residues long. V was shortened by 1 base and J by 0 bases, with 24 bases between the two germline ends.

The chain links TRBV6-2 or TRBV6-3 to TRBJ1-2, with D uncertain. The germline gives CDR1 MNHEY, CDR2 SVGEGT. V lost 2 bases and J lost 0, with 13 bases in between. CDR3 length: 16 amino acids. The CDR3 nucleotides read TGTGCCAGCAGTTACGAGGCAGGAACAGCTAACTATGGCTACACCTTC. Translation: CASSYEAGTANYGYTF.

This clonotype showed up just a few times. The gene calls are TRBV10-1 and TRBJ2-4, with D possibly TRBD1 on 6 matching bases. The J call may be mistaken, given a closer DNA end match to TRBJ2-7. The V gene's germline CDR1 is WNHNN and CDR2 SYGVQD (reference sequence). The CDR3 length is 14 residues. The CDR3 loop reads CAKPDSVVSYEQYF. CDR3 nucleotides: TGCGCCAAACCGGACAGTGTTGTCAGCTACGAGCAGTACTTC.

This clonotype came up many times. The chain uses TRBV20-1 and TRBJ2-7; 8 bases align to TRBD2. The CDR3 consists of 15 residues. Trimming removed 7 bases from V and 0 bases from J; junction bases left unmatched: 11. The germline gives CDR1 DFQATT, CDR2 SNEGSKA (reference sequence). For the CDR3, the DNA is TGCAGTGTCCTAGAGTTAGCGGGGACCTCCTACGAGCAGTACTTC. Translated: CSVLELAGTSYEQYF.

V is TRBV6-2 or TRBV6-3 and J is TRBJ2-3, with TRBD1 matching 7 bases. The CDR3 loop spans 15 amino acids. V was clipped by 10 bases and J by 2 bases; unmatched bases: 12. The germline CDR1 and CDR2 sequences are MNHEY and SVGEGT. As DNA, the CDR3 is TGTGCCACCCGTCCAGGGGGAACACTCACAGATACGCAGTATTTT. Its translation is CATRPGGTLTDTQYF.

This sequence joins TRBV10-3 and TRBJ2-4; no definite D call. Germline CDR1 ENHRY, CDR2 SYGVKD. The germline V and J ends were trimmed by 1 base and 4 bases, with 11 bases remaining between them. The CDR3 has 15 amino acids. CDR3 nucleotide sequence: TGTGCCATCAGTGAGTTATCGGCCGGGAAAAACATTCAGTACTTC. Translated, it gives CAISELSAGKNIQYF.

The gene calls are TRBV11-2 and TRBJ2-1, with 9 bases aligning to TRBD2. Trimming took 6 bases from V and 4 from J; bases not matched to a gene: 7. There are 15 residues in the CDR3. Germline V gene sequence: CDR1 SGHAT, CDR2 FQNNGV. The CDR3 reads CASRPGLASYNEQFF. The CDR3 DNA reads as TGTGCCAGCAGGCCCGGACTAGCGTCGTACAATGAGCAGTTCTTC. The whole variable domain, filled in from reference TRBV11-2 and TRBJ2-1, reads EAGVAQSPRYKIIEKRQSVAFWCNPISGHATLYWYQQILGQGPKLLIQFQNNGVVDDSQLPKDRFSAERLKGVDSTLKIQPAKLEDSAVYLCASRPGLASYNEQFFGPGTRLTVL.

This clonotype was seen only a few times. The chain carries TRBV2 and TRBJ2-6, with D unclear. This CDR3 is built from 14 residues. Trimming took off 8 bases at V and 0 bases at J, with 8 bases between the two ends. From germline, CDR1 is SNHLY and CDR2 FYNNEI. The CDR3 DNA sequence: TGTGCCAGCGGCTTAACCTCTGGGGCCAACGTCCTGACTTTC. This encodes CASGLTSGANVLTF.

V usage is TRBV20-1 and J usage is TRBJ1-4; no clear D gene. Germline-derived CDR1 and CDR2 are DFQATT and SNEGSKA (reference sequence). This CDR3 is built from 18 residues. V was cut by 2 bases and J by 2 bases, with 21 bases left in between. CDR3 DNA sequence: TGCAGTGCTAGATACCTTACCGGGAGAGATGCGACTAATGAAAAACTGTTTTTT. Its translation is CSARYLTGRDATNEKLFF.

The genes are TRBV10-3 and TRBJ2-7, with 9 bases lining up with TRBD1. This CDR3 is 14 amino acids long. V was pared by 8 bases and J by 4 bases, with 9 bases of the junction left unmatched. Looked up from germline, CDR1 is ENHRY and CDR2 is SYGVKD. The CDR3 DNA reads as TGTGCCATCGCCGACGGGACAGGGATTTACGAGCAGTACTTC. This gives the protein CAIADGTGIYEQYF.

This clonotype has more than one count but fewer than ten. This rearrangement joins TRBV7-2 to TRBJ1-2, with a weak D call TRBD1 (5 bases). CDR1 and CDR2 (germline): SGHTA, FQGNSA. CDR3 size: 14 residues. Trimming left V 1 base short and J 4 bases short, with 10 bases between. CDR3 loop: CASSLGGGSYGYTF. CDR3 bases: TGTGCCAGCAGCTTAGGGGGGGGTTCCTATGGCTACACCTTC.